Listed below are T cell receptor beta chains from one sample, sequenced in a study of T cells in Graves' hyperthyroidism and ophthalmopathy. A single record per CDR3 protein comes from TCRdb applying MiXCR to the multiplex PCR reads. This table has fewer than 400,000 distinct CDR3 sequences, over 15% appearing once. The sequencing input was blood. These receptors all come from a man aged 25-45 years with Graves' hyperthyroidism. CDR3s include the opening cysteine and the closing phenylalanine or tryptophan. The D gene is left open where the match is weak. Clone size is not always given. Where it is, it says once, few, many or a class for expanded clones.

j_call | d_call | v_call | clone_size | cdr3_nt | cdr3_aa
TRBJ2-2 | - | TRBV6-6 | many | TGTGCCAGCAGTTACTCGGGCCGGAACACCGGGGAGCTGTTTTTT | CASSYSGRNTGELFF
TRBJ1-1 | - | TRBV11-2 | many | TGTGCCAGCAGCCGATGGTGGAGGAGCACTGAAGCTTTCTTT | CASSRWWRSTEAFF
TRBJ2-1 | - | TRBV27 | few | TGTGCCAGCAGTTCCTTCCCTGGGAGCGCTGAGCAGTTCTTC | CASSSFPGSAEQFF
TRBJ2-1 | TRBD2 | TRBV28 | few | TGTGCCAGCAGTTTCTCCCAGCTAGCGGTCGGTGGGCAGTTCTTC | CASSFSQLAVGGQFF
TRBJ1-1 | - | TRBV7-9 | many | TGTGCCAGCAGCTTAGGGTGGGCGGACAGAGAGAACACTGAAGCTTTCTTT | CASSLGWADRENTEAFF
TRBJ2-2 | - | TRBV5-5 | - | TGTGCCAGCAGCTTGTTTTCGGCGGAGGGCGGGGAGCTGTTTTTT | CASSLFSAEGGELFF
TRBJ2-5 | - | TRBV12-3/TRBV12-4 | - | TGTGCCAGGGGTCTTCGGGAGACCCAGTACTTC | CARGLRETQYF
TRBJ2-5 | TRBD1 | TRBV12-3/TRBV12-4 | many | TGTGCCAGCAGTTCCCGGGACAGACCCGGGACCCAGTACTTC | CASSSRDRPGTQYF
TRBJ2-5 | - | TRBV3-1 | - | TGTGCCAGCACCTTTGACAGGCAAGAGACCCAGTACTTC | CASTFDRQETQYF
TRBJ2-1 | - | TRBV6-1 | - | TGTGCCAGCAGGTGGACACTAGGGTCCTACAATGAGCAGTTCTTC | CASRWTLGSYNEQFF
TRBJ2-5 | - | TRBV10-2 | few | TGCGCCAGCAGTGAGTCTCCGGGGACAACTCAGATTTTTGAGACCCAGTACTTC | CASSESPGTTQIFETQYF
TRBJ1-2 | - | TRBV20-1 | - | TGCAGTGCTAGAGATCGGGACTCGGCTGGCTACACCTTC | CSARDRDSAGYTF
TRBJ2-2 | - | TRBV14 | few | TGTGCCAGCAGCCAAAACAGGAACACCGGGGAGCTGTTTTTT | CASSQNRNTGELFF
TRBJ2-1 | - | TRBV28 | many | TGTGCCAGCAGTTTGTTTCCCTCATACAATGAGCAGTTCTTC | CASSLFPSYNEQFF
TRBJ1-4 | - | TRBV4-1 | few | TGCGCCAGCAGCCTCCTCGTGGGGGCTTCTAATGAAAAACTGTTTTTT | CASSLLVGASNEKLFF
TRBJ2-2 | - | TRBV7-2 | few | TGTGCCAGCAGCTTAAGGGTAACAACTTCCGGGGAGCTGTTTTTT | CASSLRVTTSGELFF
TRBJ2-7 | - | TRBV20-1 | many | TGCAGTGCAGCCATGACTGGGCGCTACGAGCAGTACTTC | CSAAMTGRYEQYF
TRBJ1-2 | TRBD1 | TRBV6-2/TRBV6-3 | - | TGTGCCAGCCGTGCATCGACAGGGGATGGCTACACCTTC | CASRASTGDGYTF
TRBJ2-5 | - | TRBV5-6 | - | TGTGCCGGCAGCTTGGTCGGGGAGACCCAGTACTTC | CAGSLVGETQYF
TRBJ2-3 | TRBD1 | TRBV29-1 | - | TGCAGCGGACAGGGATACACAGATACGCAGTATTTT | CSGQGYTDTQYF
TRBJ2-7 | TRBD2 | TRBV3-1 | - | TGTGCCAGCAGCCAAGGGGCGGGAGGCTCCTGCGAGCAGTACTTC | CASSQGAGGSCEQYF
TRBJ1-1 | - | TRBV27 | few | TGTGCCAGCTCCGTGGAGGGTACTCTTGTGAACACTGAAGCTTTCTTT | CASSVEGTLVNTEAFF
TRBJ2-3 | - | TRBV5-6 | - | TGTGCCAGCGGGGGGTGGGGTCGAGATACGCAGTATTTT | CASGGWGRDTQYF
TRBJ2-4 | - | TRBV27 | - | TGTGCCAGCGGGGACGGAGTAGGGGCGAGAAACATTCAGTACTTC | CASGDGVGARNIQYF
TRBJ2-3 | - | TRBV7-2 | many | TGTGCCAGCAGCTTAAGGTGGGATACGCAGTATTTT | CASSLRWDTQYF
TRBJ1-1 | - | TRBV3-1 | many | TGTGCCAGCAGCCAAGTAGGAGGAGGGGGGAACACTGAAGCTTTCTTT | CASSQVGGGGNTEAFF
TRBJ2-3 | - | TRBV7-9 | many | TGTGCCAGCAGCCCCCCTTACGGGACAGATACGCAGTATTTT | CASSPPYGTDTQYF
TRBJ2-1 | TRBD2 | TRBV14 | few | TGTGCCAGCAGTCCCAAGCGAGCGGGCGGGAGACGCAATGAGCAGTTCTTC | CASSPKRAGGRRNEQFF
TRBJ2-7 | TRBD2 | TRBV25-1 | - | TGTGCCAGCAGTGAACATCCCGGGCCAAGGGAGGGGGAGCAGTACTTC | CASSEHPGPREGEQYF
TRBJ2-2 | - | TRBV7-9 | - | TGTGCCAGCAGCTTAACTACGAGGGGGACCGGGGAGCTGTTTTTT | CASSLTTRGTGELFF
TRBJ1-4 | - | TRBV7-8 | - | TGTGCCAGCAGCGCCCAGCCTGCAACTAATGAAAAACTGTTTTTT | CASSAQPATNEKLFF
TRBJ1-5 | - | TRBV7-9 | few | TGTGCCAGCAGCTTCGGGACGGGACTAGGGCAGCCCCAGCATTTT | CASSFGTGLGQPQHF
TRBJ2-5 | - | TRBV20-1 | - | TGCAGTGCCTCTAGGGGGTGGGGGAGGCAAGAGACCCAGTACTTC | CSASRGWGRQETQYF
TRBJ2-2 | TRBD2 | TRBV6-2/TRBV6-3 | - | TGTGCCAGCAGCGAATGGACTAGAAACACCGGGGAGCTGTTTTTT | CASSEWTRNTGELFF
TRBJ2-3 | TRBD1 | TRBV11-2 | many | TGTGCCAGCAGCTTCCTGACAGGGGGGTCAGATACGCAGTATTTT | CASSFLTGGSDTQYF
TRBJ1-2 | - | TRBV10-3 | many | TGTGCCATCAAGAGGACCGAGCCACCTACCTACACCTTC | CAIKRTEPPTYTF
TRBJ2-1 | TRBD2 | TRBV11-2 | - | TGTGCCAGCAGCTGGGCCGGGACTAGCGGGACCCCCCTCTACAATGAGCAGTTCTTC | CASSWAGTSGTPLYNEQFF
TRBJ1-1 | - | TRBV24-1 | few | TGTGCCACCAGTGAGTCAAGCTACACTGAAGCTTTCTTT | CATSESSYTEAFF
TRBJ2-5 | - | TRBV5-8 | many | TGTGCCAGCAGCTTGAATTGGCAGAACCAAGAGACCCAGTACTTC | CASSLNWQNQETQYF
TRBJ1-1 | - | TRBV28 | many | TGTGCCAGCCAAGACTTAGGTGAAGCTTTCTTT | CASQDLGEAFF
TRBJ1-4 | TRBD1 | TRBV20-1 | few | TGCAGTGCTAGAGCACAGGGGGCTGAAAAACTGTTTTTT | CSARAQGAEKLFF
TRBJ2-3 | TRBD2 | TRBV30 | many | TGTGCCTGGAGTGCAGGACTAGCGGGAGGAAGAGATACGCAGTATTTT | CAWSAGLAGGRDTQYF
TRBJ2-4 | - | TRBV19 | - | TGTGCCAGTAGTATAAATGGGGAAGAGGGAAACATTCAGTACTTC | CASSINGEEGNIQYF
TRBJ2-1 | TRBD2 | TRBV19 | many | TGTGCCAGTAGTCCCCGAACCGGGACTAGCGGGAGGGATGAGCAGTTCTTC | CASSPRTGTSGRDEQFF
TRBJ2-5 | - | TRBV10-3 | many | TGTGCCATCAGTGAGGGGGATGGGGAGACCCAGTACTTC | CAISEGDGETQYF